This TCR beta chain originates from a study of blood T cells in healthy people across ages. Study results and caveats: Naive CD4+ cell counts and diversity both ran higher in long-lived than in aged donors. PBMCs were not sorted, which prevented a conclusive comparison of naive versus antigen-experienced cells.

Germline loops: CDR1 MNHEY, CDR2 SMNVEV (reference sequence). This CDR3 comprises 13 residues. V lost 6 bases to trimming and J lost 1 base, with 9 bases between them. This clonotype was observed at least ten times. Its target is unknown. With a J-beta primer mix and a sample-barcoded 5' primer, a second PCR ran about 6 to 11 cycles. One entry per CDR3 protein, called by TCRdb with MiXCR from the 5' RACE reads. The sample contains roughly 800,000 distinct CDR3 sequences, 55% to 75% of which appear only once. The sample was blood. The V call is TRBV27, the J call TRBJ1-2; D is unclear. The origin of this receptor is a man in his thirties or forties in good health. In nucleotides, the CDR3 is TGTGCCAGCAGCCTTCGACATAACTATGGCTACACCTTC. The encoded protein is CASSLRHNYGYTF.